The next 13 T cell receptor beta chains were all read from a single sample in a study of cytomegalovirus exposure and HLA in healthy donors. This table comes from immunoSEQ multiplex PCR, and its TCRdb copy is limited to in-frame clones, with some not included. The sample consists of some 160,000 clones, 85% to 90% of them appearing once. The sequencing input was PBMCs. These receptors all come from a man aged 18 to 30 in good health and CMV-seronegative.

This chain joins TRBV16 and TRBJ2-2; 9 nucleotides align to TRBD1. The V segment lost 0 bases and the J segment 2 bases; nucleotides outside the gene matches: 1. Germline V gives CDR1 KGHSY, CDR2 FQNENV. The CDR3 runs to 16 residues. Here the CDR3 reads CASSQSGQGNTGELFF. CDR3 sequence (DNA): TGTGCCAGCAGCCAATCGGGACAGGGTAACACCGGGGAGCTGTTTTTT.

The chain uses TRBV2 and TRBJ2-2; TRBD1 might be the D (6 bases). The CDR3 is 13 residues long. CDR1 and CDR2 from the germline V gene are SNHLY and FYNNEI. V was pared by 4 bases and J by 6 bases, with 9 bases between. The CDR3 nucleotides read TGTGCCAGCAGTGCCAGGGGAGCCGGGGAGCTGTTTTTT. Encoded protein: CASSARGAGELFF.

The V call is TRBV28, the J call TRBJ1-3, with 7 positions matching TRBD1. The ends lost 3 bases at V and 4 bases at J; junction bases unmatched: 3. The CDR3 covers 14 residues. CDR1 and CDR2 (germline): MDHEN, SYDVKM. CDR3 coding DNA: TGTGCCAGCAGTTTCCCAGGGGGAGGAAACACCATATATTTT. It yields the protein CASSFPGGGNTIYF. The full variable domain, in which reference TRBV28 and TRBJ1-3 provide the parts outside the CDR3, is DVKVTQSSRYLVKRTGEKVFLECVQDMDHENMFWYRQDPGLGLRLIYFSYDVKMKEKGDIPEGYSVSREKKERFSLILESASTNQTSMYLCASSFPGGGNTIYFGEGSWLTVV.

V and J are TRBV7-2 and TRBJ1-2, with a possible D match to TRBD1 (6 bases). Germline loops: CDR1 SGHTA, CDR2 FQGNSA. V lost 6 bases to trimming and J lost 7 bases, with 18 bases between them. The CDR3 has 14 amino acids. CDR3 DNA sequence: TGTGCCAGCAGTTTTCTACAGGGTTCTGGTGGCTACACCTTC. The encoded protein is CASSFLQGSGGYTF.

In this sample, this clone turned up a few times. This chain connects TRBV7-6 to TRBJ1-2, with TRBD1 matching 10 bases. This CDR3 region has 15 residues. V trimming: 0 bases; J trimming: 5 bases; junction bases outside the gene matches: 3. The germline V gene encodes CDR1 SGHVS and CDR2 FNYEAQ. CDR3 protein: CASSLADRGGYGYTF. In DNA form, the CDR3 reads TGTGCCAGCAGCTTAGCGGACAGGGGGGGATATGGCTACACCTTC.

V is TRBV4-3 and J is TRBJ2-4, with TRBD2 identical over 7 bases. The J segment lost 0 bases and the V segment lost 1 base, leaving 9 bases of the junction unmatched. This CDR3 region has 18 residues. The germline V gene has CDR1 LGHNA and CDR2 YSLEER. CDR3 in amino acids: CASSQGRDYLVAKNIQYF. The CDR3 DNA is TGCGCCAGCAGCCAAGGCCGGGACTATCTCGTAGCCAAAAACATTCAGTACTTC.

The CDR3 reads CASSQPGQSYEQYV. DNA of the CDR3: TGTGCCAGCAGCCAGCCAGGACAGTCCTACGAGCAGTACGTC. This chain connects TRBV14 to TRBJ2-7, with D possibly being TRBD1 (6 bases). The CDR3 runs to 14 residues. Germline assignment: CDR1 SGHDN and CDR2 FVKESK. The V and J ends lost 3 bases and 1 base respectively, with 10 bases between them.

The rearrangement links TRBV19 to TRBJ1-5; D remains unclear. The CDR3 runs to 14 residues. Trimming shortened V by 10 bases and J by 0 bases, and 13 bases separated the two germline ends. The germline gives CDR1 LNHDA, CDR2 SQIVND (reference sequence). The CDR3 loop is CATSWGVSNQPQHF. The DNA of the CDR3 is TGTGCCACCTCCTGGGGAGTTAGCAATCAGCCCCAGCATTTT.

The chain uses TRBV27 and TRBJ1-5; unclear D gene. CDR3 size: 15 residues. The germline V gene has CDR1 MNHEY and CDR2 SMNVEV (reference sequence). V was clipped by 8 bases and J by 5 bases, with 19 bases between them. CDR3 residues: CASGTPGIVDQPQHF. In nucleotides, the CDR3 is TGTGCCAGCGGCACCCCCGGGATCGTCGATCAGCCCCAGCATTTT.

The count of this clone is one. The rearrangement joins TRBV29-1 to TRBJ1-1; 7 positions agree with TRBD1. Trimming at V came to 6 bases and at J to 7 bases, leaving 11 bases not matched to a gene. The CDR3 is 13 residues long. Germline assignment: CDR1 SQVTM and CDR2 ANQGSEA. The CDR3 DNA follows: TGCAGCGTCCGCCCAGGGACAGCCAGTGAAGCTTTCTTT. Translating gives CSVRPGTASEAFF.

The rearrangement uses TRBV5-1 and TRBJ2-2; tentative D call: TRBD2 (5 bases). This CDR3 has 16 residues. V was shortened by 2 bases and J by 4 bases, with 15 bases between the two germline ends. Per germline, CDR1 SGHRS and CDR2 YFSETQ. The CDR3 loop is CASSLADGLTTGELFF. The DNA for the CDR3 is TGCGCCAGCAGCTTAGCCGACGGACTTACCACCGGGGAGCTGTTTTTT.

This chain connects TRBV2 to TRBJ2-1; 9 nucleotides align to TRBD2. The CDR3 spans 16 residues. Germline-derived CDR1 and CDR2 are SNHLY and FYNNEI. V dropped 5 bases and J dropped 6; count of bases not matched to a gene: 11. The CDR3 reads CASSSFASGAGNEQFF. The CDR3 coding sequence is TGTGCCAGCAGTTCATTTGCTAGCGGGGCCGGCAATGAGCAGTTCTTC. Filled out from reference TRBV2 and TRBJ2-1, the complete variable domain reads EPEVTQTPSHQVTQMGQEVILRCVPISNHLYFYWYRQILGQKVEFLVSFYNNEISEKSEIFDDQFSVERPDGSNFTLKIRSTKLEDSAMYFCASSSFASGAGNEQFFGPGTRLTVL.

The gene calls are TRBV6-5 and TRBJ2-2, with 10 bases fitting TRBD1. With 6 bases clipped from V and 3 bases from J, the junction kept 4 bases outside the gene matches. The CDR3 is 15 amino acids. The V gene's germline CDR1 is MNHEY and CDR2 SVGAGI. The CDR3 sequence is CASSHGQGDTGELFF. In DNA, the CDR3 is TGTGCCAGCAGCCACGGACAGGGGGACACCGGGGAGCTGTTTTTT.